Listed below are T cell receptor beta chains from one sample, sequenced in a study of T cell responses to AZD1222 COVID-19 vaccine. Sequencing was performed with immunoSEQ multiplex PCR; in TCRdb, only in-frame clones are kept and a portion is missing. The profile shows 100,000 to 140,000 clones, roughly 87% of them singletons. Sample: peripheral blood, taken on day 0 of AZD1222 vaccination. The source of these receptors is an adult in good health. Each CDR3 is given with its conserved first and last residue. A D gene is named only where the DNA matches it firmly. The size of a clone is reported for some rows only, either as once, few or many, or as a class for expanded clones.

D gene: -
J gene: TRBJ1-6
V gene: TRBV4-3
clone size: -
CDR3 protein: CASSQDRQVYNSPLHF
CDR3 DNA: TGCGCCAGCAGCCAAGATCGTCAGGTCTATAATTCACCCCTCCACTTT

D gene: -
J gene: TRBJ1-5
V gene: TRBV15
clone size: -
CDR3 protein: CATSGGRVQPQHF
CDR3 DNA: TGTGCCACCAGTGGGGGCCGGGTTCAGCCCCAGCATTTT

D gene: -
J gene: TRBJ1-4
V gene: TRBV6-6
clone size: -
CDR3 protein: CASSRQGPILEKLFF
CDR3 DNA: TGTGCCAGCAGCCGGCAGGGTCCGATACTAGAAAAACTGTTTTTT

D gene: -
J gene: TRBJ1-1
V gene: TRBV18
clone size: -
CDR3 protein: CASSPPAGGNMNTEAFF
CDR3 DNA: TGTGCCAGCTCACCACCGGCGGGGGGCAACATGAACACTGAAGCTTTCTTT

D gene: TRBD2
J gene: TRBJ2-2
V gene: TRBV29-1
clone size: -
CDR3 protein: CSAREGGTGELFF
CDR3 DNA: TGCAGCGCTCGGGAGGGTGGCACCGGGGAGCTGTTTTTT

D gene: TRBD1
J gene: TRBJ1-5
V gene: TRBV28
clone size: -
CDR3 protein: CASSQQGSNQPQHF
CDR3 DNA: TGTGCCAGCAGTCAACAGGGGAGCAATCAGCCCCAGCATTTT

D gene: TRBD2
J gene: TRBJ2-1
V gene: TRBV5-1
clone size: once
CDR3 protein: CASSLLTSGEYNEQFF
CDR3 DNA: TGCGCCAGCAGCCTCCTAACTAGCGGGGAGTACAATGAGCAGTTCTTC

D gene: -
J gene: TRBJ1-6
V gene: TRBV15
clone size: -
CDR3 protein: CATSVSRGQESPLHF
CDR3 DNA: TGTGCCACCAGCGTATCTCGGGGCCAGGAGTCACCCCTCCACTTT

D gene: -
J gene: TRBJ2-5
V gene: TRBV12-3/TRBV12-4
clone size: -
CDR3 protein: CASISGTQETQYF
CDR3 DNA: TGTGCCAGCATATCCGGGACCCAGGAGACCCAGTACTTC

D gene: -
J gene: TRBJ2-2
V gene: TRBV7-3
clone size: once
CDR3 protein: CASSLSGATGELFF
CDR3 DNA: TGTGCCAGCAGCTTAAGTGGGGCCACCGGGGAGCTGTTTTTT

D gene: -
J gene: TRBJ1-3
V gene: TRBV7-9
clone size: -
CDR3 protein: CASSFDRGNTIYF
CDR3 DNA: TGTGCCAGCAGCTTCGACCGAGGAAACACCATATATTTT

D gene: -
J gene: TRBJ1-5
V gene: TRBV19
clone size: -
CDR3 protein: CASSMVDGTQPQHF
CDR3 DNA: TGTGCCAGTAGTATGGTGGACGGGACTCAGCCCCAGCATTTT

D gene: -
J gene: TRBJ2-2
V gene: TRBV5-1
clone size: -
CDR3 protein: CASSLARGSNTGELFF
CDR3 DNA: TGCGCCAGCAGCTTGGCCCGGGGCTCGAACACCGGGGAGCTGTTTTTT

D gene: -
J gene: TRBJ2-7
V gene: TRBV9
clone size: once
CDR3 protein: CASSVGGDTYEQYF
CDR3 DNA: TGTGCCAGCAGCGTAGGGGGGGACACCTACGAGCAGTACTTC

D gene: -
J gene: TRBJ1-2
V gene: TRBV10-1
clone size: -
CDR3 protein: CARGPSYGYTF
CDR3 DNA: TGCGCCAGAGGCCCGAGCTATGGCTACACCTTC

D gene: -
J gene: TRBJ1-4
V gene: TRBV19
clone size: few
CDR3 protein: CASGLACRGKLFF
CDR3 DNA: TGTGCCAGTGGTTTGGCCTGTCGTGGGAAACTGTTTTTT

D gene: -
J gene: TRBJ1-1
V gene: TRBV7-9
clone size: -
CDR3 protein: CASSLVAGNTEAFF
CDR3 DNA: TGTGCCAGCAGCTTAGTGGCAGGGAACACTGAAGCTTTCTTT

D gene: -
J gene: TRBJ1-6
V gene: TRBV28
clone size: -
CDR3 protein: CASTHGQTYNSPLHF
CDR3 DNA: TGTGCCAGCACCCACGGACAGACCTATAATTCACCCCTCCACTTT

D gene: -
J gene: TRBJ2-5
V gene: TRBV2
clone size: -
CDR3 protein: CASSEARQETQYF
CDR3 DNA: TGTGCCAGCAGTGAAGCCCGCCAAGAGACCCAGTACTTC

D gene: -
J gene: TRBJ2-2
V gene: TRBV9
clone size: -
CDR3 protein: CASSVDLTGELFF
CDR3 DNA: TGTGCCAGCAGCGTCGACTTGACCGGGGAGCTGTTTTTT

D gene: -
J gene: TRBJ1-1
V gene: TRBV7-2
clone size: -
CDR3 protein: CASSLDSNTEAFF
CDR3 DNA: TGTGCCAGCAGCCTAGATTCAAATACTGAAGCTTTCTTT

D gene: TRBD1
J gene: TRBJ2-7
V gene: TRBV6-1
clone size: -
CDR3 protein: CASSEASGTGSYEQYF
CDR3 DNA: TGTGCCAGCAGTGAAGCTTCCGGGACAGGGTCCTACGAGCAGTACTTC

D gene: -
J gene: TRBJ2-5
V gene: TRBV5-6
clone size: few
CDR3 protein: CASSAGIKETQYF
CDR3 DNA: TGTGCCAGCAGCGCCGGGATCAAAGAGACCCAGTACTTC

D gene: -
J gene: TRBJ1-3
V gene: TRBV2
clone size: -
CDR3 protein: CASSDMSGNTIYF
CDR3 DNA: TGTGCCAGCAGTGATATGTCTGGAAACACCATATATTTT

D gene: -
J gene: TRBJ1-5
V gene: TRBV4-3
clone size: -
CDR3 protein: CASSQEGIANQPQHF
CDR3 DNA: TGCGCCAGCAGCCAAGAGGGTATAGCTAATCAGCCCCAGCATTTT

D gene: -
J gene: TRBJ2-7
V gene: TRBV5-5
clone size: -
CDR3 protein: CASSLAGAPYYEQYF
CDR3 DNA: TGTGCCAGCAGCTTGGCGGGGGCCCCTTACTACGAGCAGTACTTC

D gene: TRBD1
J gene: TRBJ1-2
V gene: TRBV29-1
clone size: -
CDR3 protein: CSALTTTGEGRRYGYTF
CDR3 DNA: TGCAGCGCCCTCACGACGACAGGGGAAGGAAGACGCTATGGCTACACCTTC

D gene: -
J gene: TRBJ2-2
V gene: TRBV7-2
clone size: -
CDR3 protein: CASSLSQRNTGELFF
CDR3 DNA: TGTGCCAGCAGCTTATCCCAGAGGAACACCGGGGAGCTGTTTTTT

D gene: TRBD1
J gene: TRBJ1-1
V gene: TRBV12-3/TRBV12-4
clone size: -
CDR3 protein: CASSLDRVVGAFF
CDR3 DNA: TGTGCCAGCAGTTTGGACAGGGTTGTTGGTGCTTTCTTT

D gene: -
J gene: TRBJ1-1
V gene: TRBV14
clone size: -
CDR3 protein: CASSQRGANTEAFF
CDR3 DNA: TGTGCCAGCAGCCAAAGGGGGGCGAACACTGAAGCTTTCTTT

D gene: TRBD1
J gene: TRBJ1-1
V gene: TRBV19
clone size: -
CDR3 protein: CASRLGGQGTEAFF
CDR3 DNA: TGTGCCAGTAGGCTGGGTGGACAGGGAACTGAAGCTTTCTTT

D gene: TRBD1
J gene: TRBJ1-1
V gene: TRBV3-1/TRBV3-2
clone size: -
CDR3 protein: CASSRVQGAYTEAFF
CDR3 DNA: TGTGCCAGCAGCCGCGTTCAGGGGGCTTACACTGAAGCTTTCTTT

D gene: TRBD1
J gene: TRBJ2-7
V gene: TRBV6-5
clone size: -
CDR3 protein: CASSLPGQGNEQYF
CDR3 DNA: TGTGCCAGCAGTTTACCGGGACAGGGTAACGAGCAGTACTTC

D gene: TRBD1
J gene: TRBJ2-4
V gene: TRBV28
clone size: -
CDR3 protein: CASSSGRDRENIQYF
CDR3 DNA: TGTGCCAGCAGCTCCGGCCGGGACAGGGAAAACATTCAGTACTTC

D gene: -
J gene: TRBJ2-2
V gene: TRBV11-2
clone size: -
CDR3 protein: CASGGVGSGELFF
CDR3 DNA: TGTGCCTCCGGCGGGGTGGGTTCCGGGGAGCTGTTTTTT

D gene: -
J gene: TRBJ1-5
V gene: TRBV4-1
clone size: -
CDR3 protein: CASSQLPGGGNQPQHF
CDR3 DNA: TGCGCCAGCAGCCAACTTCCCGGGGGAGGCAATCAGCCCCAGCATTTT

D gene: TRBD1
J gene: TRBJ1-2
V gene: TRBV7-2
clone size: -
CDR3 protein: CASSTGRTGRGYTF
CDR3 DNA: TGTGCCAGCAGCACAGGCCGGACAGGGCGGGGCTACACCTTC

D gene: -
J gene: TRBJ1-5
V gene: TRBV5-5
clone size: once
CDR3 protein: CASSLGRGVGGNQPQHF
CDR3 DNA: TGTGCCAGCAGCTTGGGGCGGGGTGTCGGCGGCAATCAGCCCCAGCATTTT

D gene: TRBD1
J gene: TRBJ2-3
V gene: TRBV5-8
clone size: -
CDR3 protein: CASSFGTGLSTDTQYF
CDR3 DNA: TGTGCCAGCAGCTTCGGGACAGGCTTGAGCACAGATACGCAGTATTTT

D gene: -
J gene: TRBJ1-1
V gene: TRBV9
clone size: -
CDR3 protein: CASSVTGYMNTEAFF
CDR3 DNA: TGTGCCAGCAGCGTAACAGGGTACATGAACACTGAAGCTTTCTTT

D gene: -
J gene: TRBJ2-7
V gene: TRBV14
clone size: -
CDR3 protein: CASSQVSTSLYEQYF
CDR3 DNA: TGTGCCAGCAGCCAAGTATCTACAAGTCTATACGAGCAGTACTTC

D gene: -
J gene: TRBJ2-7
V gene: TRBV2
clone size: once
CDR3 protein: CASKGESYEQYF
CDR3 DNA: TGTGCCAGCAAGGGGGAGAGCTACGAGCAGTACTTC

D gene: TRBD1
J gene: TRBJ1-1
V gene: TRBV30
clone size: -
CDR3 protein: CAWSVRGAIIRNTEAFF
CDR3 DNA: TGTGCCTGGAGCGTCAGGGGGGCGATTATAAGGAACACTGAAGCTTTCTTT

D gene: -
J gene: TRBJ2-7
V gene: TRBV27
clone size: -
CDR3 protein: CASSLRGEFSYEQYF
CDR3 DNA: TGTGCCAGCAGTTTAAGGGGGGAGTTTTCCTACGAGCAGTACTTC

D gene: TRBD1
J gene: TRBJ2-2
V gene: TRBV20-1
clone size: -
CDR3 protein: CSAIDRAGTGELFF
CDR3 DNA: TGCAGTGCTATTGACAGGGCGGGCACCGGGGAGCTGTTTTTT

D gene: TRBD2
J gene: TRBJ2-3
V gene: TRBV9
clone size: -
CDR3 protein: CASSPGGAWSTDTQYF
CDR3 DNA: TGTGCCAGCAGCCCCGGGGGGGCCTGGAGCACAGATACGCAGTATTTT

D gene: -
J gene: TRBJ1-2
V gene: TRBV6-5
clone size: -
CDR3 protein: CASARVGPNYGYTF
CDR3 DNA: TGTGCCAGCGCAAGGGTAGGGCCGAACTATGGCTACACCTTC

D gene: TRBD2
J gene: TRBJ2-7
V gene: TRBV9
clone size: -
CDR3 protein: CASSVAGAYEQYF
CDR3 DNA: TGTGCCAGCAGCGTCGCGGGAGCCTACGAGCAGTACTTC

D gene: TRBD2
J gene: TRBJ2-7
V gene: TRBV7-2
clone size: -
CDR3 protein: CASTFFSGTDYEQYF
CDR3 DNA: TGTGCCAGCACCTTCTTTAGCGGGACCGACTACGAGCAGTACTTC

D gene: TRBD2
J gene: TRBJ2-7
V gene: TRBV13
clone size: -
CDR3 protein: CASSSGLGGTRARRYEQYF
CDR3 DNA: TGTGCCAGCAGCTCCGGATTGGGGGGGACGAGGGCACGTCGATACGAGCAGTACTTC

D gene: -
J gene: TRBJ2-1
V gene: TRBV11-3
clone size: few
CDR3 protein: CASSLPGLLNEQFF
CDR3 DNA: TGTGCCAGCAGCTTACCTGGACTATTGAATGAGCAGTTCTTC

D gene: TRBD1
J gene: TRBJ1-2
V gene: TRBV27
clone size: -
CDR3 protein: CASSSLGQDELYGYTF
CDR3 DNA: TGTGCCAGCAGTTCCCTGGGACAGGATGAACTATATGGCTACACCTTC

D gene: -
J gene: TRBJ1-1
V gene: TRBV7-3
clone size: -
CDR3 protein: CASSPVAGAKNTEAFF
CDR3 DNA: TGTGCCAGCAGCCCAGTGGCAGGGGCGAAAAACACTGAAGCTTTCTTT

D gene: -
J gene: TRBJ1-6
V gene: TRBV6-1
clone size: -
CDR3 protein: CASREDRNYYNSPLHF
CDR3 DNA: TGTGCCAGCAGGGAAGACAGAAACTACTATAATTCACCCCTCCACTTT